These 5 T cell receptor beta chains came from one sample sequenced in a study of blood T cell repertoires in COVID-19. Data came from immunoSEQ multiplex PCR; TCRdb stores just in-frame clones and leaves some out. In the table there are some 130,000 clones, 70% to 85% of which are singletons. Sequenced material: peripheral blood. The source of these receptors is a woman aged 45-65 years with acute or convalescent COVID-19.

This rearrangement joins TRBV5-4 to TRBJ1-1, with D uncertain. Germline values: CDR1 SGHNT, CDR2 YYREEE (reference sequence). V lost 4 bases and J lost 2, with 12 bases in between. There are 14 residues in the CDR3. DNA of the CDR3: TGTGCCAGCAGCCTGGACTCGGGTAACACTGAAGCTTTCTTT. It translates to CASSLDSGNTEAFF.

This clone was recorded a few times. V is TRBV20-1 and J is TRBJ1-5; no reliable D call. Looked up from germline, CDR1 is DFQATT and CDR2 is SNEGSKA (reference sequence). The CDR3 is 11 residues long. V dropped 7 bases and J dropped 4 bases, with 8 bases sitting between them. Here the CDR3 reads CSVGGNQPQHF. In nucleotides, the CDR3 is TGCAGTGTGGGCGGGAATCAGCCCCAGCATTTT.

V is TRBV7-3 and J is TRBJ2-1, with D maybe TRBD1 (6 bases). This CDR3 has 13 amino acids. The germline V gene has CDR1 SGHTA and CDR2 FQGTGA. The V end lost 8 bases, the J end lost 10 bases, and 18 bases lay between the germline ends. The chain's CDR3 is CASGKQGSGEQFF. The CDR3 DNA follows: TGTGCCAGCGGGAAACAGGGTTCTGGGGAGCAGTTCTTC.

The rearrangement uses TRBV5-6 and TRBJ2-6; D remains unclear. The CDR3 is made up of 14 amino acids. V was cut by 4 bases and J by 0 bases, with 5 bases left in between. The germline gives CDR1 SGHDT, CDR2 YYEEEE. The CDR3 is CASSPNSGANVLTF. The CDR3 bases are TGTGCCAGCAGCCCCAACTCTGGGGCCAACGTCCTGACTTTC. Complete variable domain (other parts from reference TRBV5-6 and TRBJ2-6): DAGVTQSPTHLIKTRGQQVTLRCSPKSGHDTVSWYQQALGQGPQFIFQYYEEEERQRGNFPDRFSGHQFPNYSSELNVNALLLGDSALYLCASSPNSGANVLTFGAGSRLTVL.

The genes are TRBV25-1 and TRBJ1-2, with D possibly being TRBD1 (5 bases). V lost 4 bases to trimming and J lost 1 base, with 19 bases between them. CDR1 and CDR2 from the germline V gene are MGHDK and SYGVNS. The CDR3 contains 17 residues. DNA for the CDR3: TGTGCCAGCAGTGTCCCAGGGAAACGACCTTATAACTATGGCTACACCTTC. Its translation is CASSVPGKRPYNYGYTF.